The present entry profiles one T cell receptor (beta chain) with its context. Its antigen is currently unknown. TCRdb's table, derived via immunoSEQ multiplex PCR, lists solely in-frame clones and lacks some. Among 65,000 to 95,000 clones listed, around nine tenths were seen once. This sample is part of a study of radiotherapy plus CTLA-4 blockade in lung cancer. Whole-study findings and limits: Researchers report tumor-derived TCR clones expanding in blood after radiotherapy plus ipilimumab. Increased serum interferon-beta after radiation also reportedly predicted response strongly.

The input for sequencing was peripheral blood, taken from a patient treated with radiotherapy plus ipilimumab. The sequence derives from a human donor with non-small cell lung cancer that progressed on radiotherapy plus ipilimumab.

CDR3 region: CASSLGQDNEKLFF. The CDR3 DNA reads TGTGCCAGCAGCTTAGGGCAGGATAATGAAAAACTGTTTTTT. This sequence joins TRBV7-9 and TRBJ1-4, with D uncertain. There are 14 residues in the CDR3. The V gene's germline CDR1 is SEHNR and CDR2 FQNEAQ (reference sequence). V lost 1 base to trimming and J lost 4 bases, with 7 bases between them.